These T cell receptor beta chains were read from a single sample in a study of blood T cell repertoires in COVID-19. Method: immunoSEQ multiplex PCR; TCRdb's copy keeps in-frame clones and lacks some. The data show around 50,000 clones, approximately 78% seen once. Sequencing was carried out using PBMCs or T cells enriched from blood (not recorded which). These TCRs come from a woman aged 45-65 years with acute COVID-19. CDR3s include the opening cysteine and the closing phenylalanine or tryptophan. The order of the fields is J gene, V gene, D gene, clone size, CDR3 protein, CDR3 DNA. A D gene is named only where the DNA matches it firmly. Some rows mark clone size as missing; the rest say once, few, many or name a class of expanded clone.

j_call: TRBJ2-6
v_call: TRBV5-8
d_call: .
clone_size: few
cdr3_aa: CASSLRGTGANVLTF
cdr3_nt: TGTGCCAGCAGCTTGAGGGGGACTGGGGCCAACGTCCTGACTTTC

j_call: TRBJ1-3
v_call: TRBV9
d_call: .
clone_size: few
cdr3_aa: CASSVGQFSGNTIYF
cdr3_nt: TGTGCCAGCAGCGTAGGACAGTTCTCTGGAAACACCATATATTTT

j_call: TRBJ2-5
v_call: TRBV18
d_call: TRBD1
clone_size: .
cdr3_aa: CASSPRQGETQYF
cdr3_nt: TGTGCCAGCTCACCGCGACAGGGTGAGACCCAGTACTTC

j_call: TRBJ2-1
v_call: TRBV24-1
d_call: TRBD1
clone_size: .
cdr3_aa: CATSEQDRVDEQFF
cdr3_nt: TGTGCCACCAGTGAACAGGACAGGGTCGATGAGCAGTTCTTC

j_call: TRBJ1-1
v_call: TRBV4-1
d_call: .
clone_size: .
cdr3_aa: CASSLGGNTEAFF
cdr3_nt: TGCGCCAGCAGCCTCGGGGGGAACACTGAAGCTTTCTTT

j_call: TRBJ1-2
v_call: TRBV29-1
d_call: .
clone_size: .
cdr3_aa: CSVEDRRQGGGYTF
cdr3_nt: TGCAGCGTTGAAGATCGCAGGCAGGGAGGCGGCTACACCTTC

j_call: TRBJ2-7
v_call: TRBV13
d_call: TRBD1
clone_size: .
cdr3_aa: CASSFGQGPREQYF
cdr3_nt: TGTGCCAGCAGCTTTGGACAGGGACCTCGGGAGCAGTACTTC

j_call: TRBJ2-4
v_call: TRBV6-5
d_call: .
clone_size: .
cdr3_aa: CASRPPFALNSIQYF
cdr3_nt: TGTGCCAGCAGACCCCCCTTTGCTTTAAACAGCATTCAGTACTTC

j_call: TRBJ1-2
v_call: TRBV19
d_call: .
clone_size: .
cdr3_aa: CASKTDGLAYGYTF
cdr3_nt: TGTGCCAGTAAAACGGACGGACTGGCCTATGGCTACACCTTC

j_call: TRBJ1-3
v_call: TRBV5-1
d_call: .
clone_size: .
cdr3_aa: CASSPLVGASGNTIYF
cdr3_nt: TGCGCCAGCAGCCCCCTGGTGGGGGCTTCTGGAAACACCATATATTTT

j_call: TRBJ1-2
v_call: TRBV5-1
d_call: .
clone_size: .
cdr3_aa: CASSQDTTNYGYTF
cdr3_nt: TGCGCCAGCAGCCAGGACACCACTAACTATGGCTACACCTTC

j_call: TRBJ2-5
v_call: TRBV6-4
d_call: TRBD1
clone_size: .
cdr3_aa: CAPREGTEYQETQYF
cdr3_nt: TGTGCCCCTAGGGAAGGGACAGAGTACCAAGAGACCCAGTACTTC

j_call: TRBJ2-7
v_call: TRBV10-3
d_call: TRBD1
clone_size: .
cdr3_aa: CAISERDSAYYEQYF
cdr3_nt: TGTGCCATCAGTGAGCGGGACAGTGCGTACTACGAGCAGTACTTC

j_call: TRBJ2-1
v_call: TRBV5-1
d_call: TRBD1
clone_size: .
cdr3_aa: CASRLTGTSGEQFF
cdr3_nt: TGCGCCAGCAGGTTGACAGGGACAAGTGGTGAGCAGTTCTTC

j_call: TRBJ1-2
v_call: TRBV3-1/TRBV3-2
d_call: .
clone_size: .
cdr3_aa: CASSQGVNRGGYTF
cdr3_nt: TGTGCCAGCAGCCAAGGCGTCAACAGAGGGGGCTACACCTTC

j_call: TRBJ1-1
v_call: TRBV6-5
d_call: TRBD1
clone_size: .
cdr3_aa: CASSSQRGPGGEAFF
cdr3_nt: TGTGCCAGCAGTTCGCAGCGGGGGCCAGGGGGTGAAGCTTTCTTT

j_call: TRBJ1-5
v_call: TRBV27
d_call: .
clone_size: .
cdr3_aa: CASRALDSNQPQHF
cdr3_nt: TGTGCCTCCAGGGCTCTTGATAGCAATCAGCCCCAGCATTTT

j_call: TRBJ2-5
v_call: TRBV7-9
d_call: .
clone_size: .
cdr3_aa: CASSLGQGLTETQYF
cdr3_nt: TGTGCCAGCAGCTTAGGGCAGGGGTTGACGGAGACCCAGTACTTC

j_call: TRBJ1-6
v_call: TRBV19
d_call: .
clone_size: .
cdr3_aa: CASREVAVWNLPTSPLHF
cdr3_nt: TGTGCCAGTAGGGAGGTGGCAGTGTGGAACCTACCTACTTCACCCCTCCACTTT

j_call: TRBJ2-5
v_call: TRBV28
d_call: .
clone_size: .
cdr3_aa: CATNLGQGGTQYF
cdr3_nt: TGTGCCACCAATCTAGGGCAGGGCGGGACCCAGTACTTC

j_call: TRBJ1-1
v_call: TRBV7-9
d_call: .
clone_size: .
cdr3_aa: CASSLALGRFAEAFF
cdr3_nt: TGTGCCAGCAGCTTAGCGCTGGGCAGGTTTGCTGAAGCTTTCTTT

j_call: TRBJ2-2
v_call: TRBV18
d_call: TRBD1
clone_size: .
cdr3_aa: CASSIGQGHTGELFF
cdr3_nt: TGTGCCAGCTCAATCGGACAGGGACACACCGGGGAGCTGTTTTTT

j_call: TRBJ2-2
v_call: TRBV18
d_call: TRBD2
clone_size: few
cdr3_aa: CASSASGGARSTGELFF
cdr3_nt: TGTGCCAGCTCGGCTAGCGGGGGGGCCCGGAGCACCGGGGAGCTGTTTTTT

j_call: TRBJ2-7
v_call: TRBV9
d_call: TRBD1
clone_size: .
cdr3_aa: CASSVSGQGVAEQYF
cdr3_nt: TGTGCCAGCAGCGTCTCGGGACAGGGAGTGGCCGAGCAGTACTTC

j_call: TRBJ1-2
v_call: TRBV19
d_call: .
clone_size: once
cdr3_aa: CASSSTPGSATF
cdr3_nt: TGTGCCAGTAGTTCGACCCCAGGGTCCGCCACCTTC

j_call: TRBJ2-7
v_call: TRBV3-1/TRBV3-2
d_call: .
clone_size: .
cdr3_aa: CASRTSGTPTYEQYF
cdr3_nt: TGTGCCAGCAGAACCTCCGGGACACCGACCTACGAGCAGTACTTC

j_call: TRBJ1-1
v_call: TRBV5-8
d_call: .
clone_size: .
cdr3_aa: CASSNQQVNTEAFF
cdr3_nt: TGTGCCAGCAGCAACCAGCAGGTGAACACTGAAGCTTTCTTT

j_call: TRBJ2-1
v_call: TRBV7-8
d_call: TRBD2
clone_size: .
cdr3_aa: CASSPGLAGLEQFF
cdr3_nt: TGTGCCAGCAGCCCGGGACTAGCGGGGCTTGAGCAGTTCTTC

j_call: TRBJ1-4
v_call: TRBV5-4
d_call: .
clone_size: .
cdr3_aa: CASSTRAGADEKLFF
cdr3_nt: TGTGCCAGCAGTACCAGGGCAGGGGCCGATGAAAAACTGTTTTTT

j_call: TRBJ2-7
v_call: TRBV15
d_call: .
clone_size: .
cdr3_aa: CATSRDGGSYEQYF
cdr3_nt: TGTGCCACCAGCAGAGACGGGGGCTCCTACGAGCAGTACTTC

j_call: TRBJ2-7
v_call: TRBV7-8
d_call: TRBD1
clone_size: .
cdr3_aa: CASSYDRGMSYEQYF
cdr3_nt: TGTGCCAGCAGCTACGACAGGGGGATGTCCTACGAGCAGTACTTC

j_call: TRBJ1-2
v_call: TRBV28
d_call: TRBD1
clone_size: .
cdr3_aa: CASSFMTGVYGYTF
cdr3_nt: TGTGCCAGCAGTTTTATGACAGGGGTCTATGGCTACACCTTC

j_call: TRBJ1-2
v_call: TRBV7-8
d_call: TRBD1
clone_size: .
cdr3_aa: CASSLVRPGTGVAYGYTF
cdr3_nt: TGTGCCAGCAGCTTAGTGAGACCCGGGACAGGGGTCGCCTATGGCTACACCTTC

j_call: TRBJ2-7
v_call: TRBV2
d_call: .
clone_size: .
cdr3_aa: CASSERTRLGGAGEQYF
cdr3_nt: TGTGCCAGCAGTGAACGTACCCGCCTTGGGGGGGCAGGGGAGCAGTACTTC

j_call: TRBJ1-6
v_call: TRBV6-5
d_call: .
clone_size: .
cdr3_aa: CASRPFRGAASPLHF
cdr3_nt: TGTGCCAGCAGGCCCTTCAGGGGAGCGGCTTCACCCCTCCACTTT

j_call: TRBJ2-1
v_call: TRBV4-2
d_call: .
clone_size: .
cdr3_aa: CASSQGSSSYNEQFF
cdr3_nt: TGTGCCAGCAGCCAGGGCTCAAGCTCCTACAATGAGCAGTTCTTC

j_call: TRBJ2-3
v_call: TRBV12-3/TRBV12-4
d_call: .
clone_size: .
cdr3_aa: CASSFGATDTQYF
cdr3_nt: TGTGCCAGCAGTTTTGGGGCCACAGATACGCAGTATTTT

j_call: TRBJ1-4
v_call: TRBV4-2
d_call: TRBD1
clone_size: .
cdr3_aa: CASAKQGNEKLFF
cdr3_nt: TGTGCCAGCGCAAAACAGGGGAATGAAAAACTGTTTTTT

j_call: TRBJ1-4
v_call: TRBV7-2
d_call: .
clone_size: .
cdr3_aa: CASSLWGSQGGEKLFF
cdr3_nt: TGTGCCAGCAGCTTATGGGGGTCTCAAGGGGGTGAAAAACTGTTTTTT

j_call: TRBJ1-5
v_call: TRBV7-9
d_call: .
clone_size: few
cdr3_aa: CASSFGLHSNQPQHF
cdr3_nt: TGTGCCAGCAGCTTTGGCCTCCATAGCAATCAGCCCCAGCATTTT

j_call: TRBJ1-2
v_call: TRBV27
d_call: TRBD1
clone_size: .
cdr3_aa: CASKGTGGYGYTF
cdr3_nt: TGTGCCAGCAAAGGGACAGGGGGCTATGGCTACACCTTC

j_call: TRBJ1-1
v_call: TRBV12-3/TRBV12-4
d_call: TRBD1
clone_size: medium-sized
cdr3_aa: CASRAGTDEAFF
cdr3_nt: TGTGCCAGCAGAGCCGGGACAGATGAAGCTTTCTTT

j_call: TRBJ1-6
v_call: TRBV28
d_call: .
clone_size: .
cdr3_aa: CASSLQGLPLHF
cdr3_nt: TGTGCCAGCAGTTTACAGGGATTACCCCTCCACTTT

j_call: TRBJ2-7
v_call: TRBV5-6
d_call: TRBD1
clone_size: .
cdr3_aa: CASSLRTRDRPTYEQYF
cdr3_nt: TGTGCCAGCAGCTTGAGAACGAGGGACAGGCCCACATACGAGCAGTACTTC

j_call: TRBJ2-6
v_call: TRBV6-6
d_call: .
clone_size: .
cdr3_aa: CATSTRAGSGANVLTF
cdr3_nt: TGTGCCACGTCAACTAGGGCGGGCTCTGGGGCCAACGTCCTGACTTTC

j_call: TRBJ2-3
v_call: TRBV7-9
d_call: .
clone_size: .
cdr3_aa: CASSPSPSGQYF
cdr3_nt: TGTGCCAGCAGCCCAAGCCCAAGTGGGCAGTATTTT

j_call: TRBJ2-7
v_call: TRBV6-4
d_call: TRBD2
clone_size: .
cdr3_aa: CAFPVGRGSSYEQYF
cdr3_nt: TGTGCCTTCCCGGTGGGGCGGGGGAGCTCCTACGAGCAGTACTTC

j_call: TRBJ2-7
v_call: TRBV19
d_call: .
clone_size: .
cdr3_aa: CASSIQGWPHEQYF
cdr3_nt: TGTGCCAGTAGTATACAGGGGTGGCCTCACGAGCAGTACTTC

j_call: TRBJ2-1
v_call: TRBV3-1/TRBV3-2
d_call: TRBD1
clone_size: .
cdr3_aa: CASSPRTGFRYNEQFF
cdr3_nt: TGTGCCAGCAGCCCCCGGACAGGGTTTCGCTACAATGAGCAGTTCTTC

j_call: TRBJ1-1
v_call: TRBV19
d_call: .
clone_size: .
cdr3_aa: CASSKYTSNTEAFF
cdr3_nt: TGTGCCAGTAGCAAATACACCTCGAACACTGAAGCTTTCTTT

j_call: TRBJ1-4
v_call: TRBV7-2
d_call: TRBD1
clone_size: .
cdr3_aa: CASSYDRGREKLFF
cdr3_nt: TGTGCCAGCAGCTATGACAGGGGAAGGGAAAAACTGTTTTTT

j_call: TRBJ2-3
v_call: TRBV19
d_call: .
clone_size: .
cdr3_aa: CASSIRGGTDTQYF
cdr3_nt: TGTGCCAGTAGTATACGGGGAGGCACAGATACGCAGTATTTT

j_call: TRBJ1-5
v_call: TRBV2
d_call: TRBD1
clone_size: few
cdr3_aa: CAGSKTGDQPQHF
cdr3_nt: TGTGCCGGTTCTAAGACAGGGGATCAGCCCCAGCATTTT

j_call: TRBJ2-5
v_call: TRBV9
d_call: TRBD2
clone_size: .
cdr3_aa: CASSVLSGGAFETQYF
cdr3_nt: TGTGCCAGCAGCGTACTCAGCGGGGGGGCTTTTGAGACCCAGTACTTC